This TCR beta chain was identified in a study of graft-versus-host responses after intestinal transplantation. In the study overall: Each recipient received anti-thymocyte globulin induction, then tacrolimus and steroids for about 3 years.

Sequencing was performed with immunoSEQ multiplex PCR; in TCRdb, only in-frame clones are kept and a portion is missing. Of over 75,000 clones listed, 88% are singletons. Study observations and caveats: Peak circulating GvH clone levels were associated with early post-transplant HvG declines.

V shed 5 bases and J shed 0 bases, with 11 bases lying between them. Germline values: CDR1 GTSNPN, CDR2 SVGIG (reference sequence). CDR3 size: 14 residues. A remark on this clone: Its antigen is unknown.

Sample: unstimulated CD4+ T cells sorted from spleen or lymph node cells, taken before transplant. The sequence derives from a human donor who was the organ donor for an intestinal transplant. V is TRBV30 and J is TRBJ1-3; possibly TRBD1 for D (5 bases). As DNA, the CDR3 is TGTGCCTGGGGAAGGACAATCTCTGGAAACACCATATATTTT. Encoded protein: CAWGRTISGNTIYF.